Listed here are 6 T cell receptor beta chains from one sample, sequenced in a study of molecular identifiers for immune sequencing clone quantification. TCRdb reprocessed the PCR reads via MiXCR and lists one record per CDR3 protein. The data show approximately 320,000 distinct CDR3 sequences, with over 20% seen just once and approximately 0.74% held by the top ten. The sequenced sample consisted of naive CD8+ T cells from blood, with Jurkat cell RNA spiked in. Specified subset: FACS-sorted CD8+CD4-CCR7+CD45RA+ naive T cells. Receptors were obtained from a human donor in good health. Some libraries in this study had Jurkat cell RNA spiked in.

With regard to this clonotype: A much larger clonotype is one base distant, so this may be a read error. This chain uses TRBV4-1 with TRBJ1-1; D ambiguous. Per the germline V gene, CDR1 is MGHRA and CDR2 is YSYEKL. This CDR3 comprises 14 residues. The chain's CDR3 is CASSQVLGEGEASF. The CDR3 DNA is TGCGCCAGCAGCCAAGTCCTCGGCGAGGGCGAAGCTTCCTTT.

This clonotype was observed many times. The chain carries TRBV29-1 and TRBJ2-1; D ambiguous. Trimming stripped 5 bases from V and 5 bases from J, with 7 bases between. CDR1 and CDR2 from the germline V gene are SQVTM and ANQGSEA. This CDR3 comprises 11 residues. The DNA of the CDR3 is TGCAGCGTTCGCAGGAACAATGAGCAGTTCTTC. It specifies CSVRRNNEQFF.

The chain employs TRBV29-1 and TRBJ2-2; 9 bases fit TRBD2. The trim removed 7 bases at V and 7 bases at J, leaving 13 bases unmatched. Germline CDR1 and CDR2: SQVTM and ANQGSEA. The CDR3 runs to 15 residues. DNA for the CDR3: TGCAGCGGCACCAGCGCGGGGGGGGCGGTCGGGGAGCTGTTTTTT. Amino acids: CSGTSAGGAVGELFF.

This chain joins TRBV2 and TRBJ1-5; 7 nucleotides agree with TRBD1. Germline CDR1 and CDR2: SNHLY and FYNNEI. The CDR3 length is 18 residues. The J segment lost 0 bases and the V segment lost 4 bases, leaving 12 bases of the junction unmatched. This CDR3 is CASSVRDSRFYSNQPQHF. In DNA, the CDR3 is TGTGCCAGCAGTGTAAGGGACAGCAGGTTTTATAGCAATCAGCCCCAGCATTTT.

This clonotype was counted only a few times. The chain combines TRBV27 with TRBJ1-2, with TRBD1 matching 8 bases. With 6 bases clipped from V and 3 bases from J, the junction kept 6 bases outside the gene matches. Germline CDR1 MNHEY, CDR2 SMNVEV (reference sequence). This CDR3 region has 14 residues. DNA for the CDR3: TGTGCCAGCAGCCCCAGGGGGCTCTACTATGGCTACACCTTC. This encodes CASSPRGLYYGYTF.

This clonotype has a single count. A read error may explain this, as a much larger clone is one base away. As the CDR3 is not closed by the conserved phenylalanine or tryptophan, this likely results from a read error. No DNA is shown, since the ends of the CDR3 on it are uncertain; the CDR3 is the one TCRdb lists. The CDR3 protein is CSTPGDTP. The chain links TRBV29-1 to TRBJ2-3; TRBD1, the table's D call, lacks a check against the DNA. The CDR3 is 8 residues long, ends included. Germline-derived CDR1 and CDR2 are SQVTM and ANQGSEA.